One sample yielded the 29 T cell receptor beta chains listed below, sequenced in a study of human T cells and chemical hapten exposure. Each CDR3 protein gets one entry after TCRdb re-called the RACE reads with MiXCR. The sample shows about 42,000 distinct CDR3 sequences, around 11% of them seen only once. Specified time point: pre-sensitization, week 0. Treatment given: therapeutic diphenylcyclopropenone sensitization with weekly scalp DPC. This sample comprised whole blood, obtained in connection with sensitization to the hapten diphenylcyclopropenone (DPC). Source of these receptors: a woman aged 25 to 39 with alopecia areata. Some clones in this sample may be carry-over from other donors' samples.

Ten or more counts support this clonotype. J is TRBJ2-5 and V is TRBV7-6, with D uncertain. V was clipped by 3 bases and J by 5 bases, with 10 bases between them. CDR1 is SGHVS and CDR2 is FNYEAQ in the germline V gene. This CDR3 is built from 13 residues. The CDR3 DNA reads TGTGCCAGCAGCTTGGGCAGGCCGGAGACCCAGTACTTC. This codes for CASSLGRPETQYF.

This chain joins TRBV7-9 and TRBJ2-2; the match to TRBD2 covers 11 bases. This CDR3 spans 16 amino acids. J was trimmed by 6 bases and V by 5 bases; bases with no gene match: 8. Germline assignment: CDR1 SEHNR and CDR2 FQNEAQ (reference sequence). The CDR3 here is CASSVHTSGSPGELFF. In nucleotides, the CDR3 is TGTGCCAGCAGCGTACACACTAGCGGGAGTCCCGGGGAGCTGTTTTTT. The full variable domain, its missing parts supplied by reference TRBV7-9 and TRBJ2-2, is DTGVSQNPRHKITKRGQNVTFRCDPISEHNRLYWYRQTLGQGPEFLTYFQNEAQLEKSRLLSDRFSAERPKGSFSTLEIQRTEQGDSAMYLCASSVHTSGSPGELFFGEGSRLTVL.

This clonotype was detected only a few times. This chain uses TRBV5-1 with TRBJ1-1; D may be TRBD1 (6 bases). CDR3 length: 14 amino acids. V dropped 5 bases and J dropped 4 bases, with 15 bases sitting between them. Per the germline V gene, CDR1 is SGHRS and CDR2 is YFSETQ. CDR3 in DNA: TGCGCCAGCAGAGGGCAGGGGAAGAGCACTGAAGCTTTCTTT. Residues: CASRGQGKSTEAFF.

Many counts were recorded for this clonotype. This rearrangement joins TRBV25-1 to TRBJ2-7, with D possibly being TRBD1 or TRBD2 (5 bases each). Germline V gene data show CDR1 as MGHDK and CDR2 as SYGVNS. V lost 2 bases, J lost 2 bases, and 7 bases lay in between. This CDR3 is 13 amino acids long. CDR3 sequence reads: CASSERGAYEQYF. As DNA, the CDR3 is TGTGCCAGCAGTGAACGAGGGGCCTACGAGCAGTACTTC.

The J gene is TRBJ1-1, the V gene TRBV13, with a tentative D call TRBD1 (6 bases). The CDR3 has 13 residues. V was trimmed by 7 bases and J by 11 bases, leaving 20 bases between them. Germline lookup yields CDR1 PRHDT and CDR2 FYEKMQ (reference sequence). The CDR3 loop reads CASILRGGASAFF. The CDR3 bases are TGTGCCAGCATCCTTCGGGGGGGCGCATCCGCTTTCTTT.

V is TRBV7-9 and J is TRBJ2-3, with 7 bases matching TRBD2. Losses at the gene ends were 0 bases for V and 5 bases for J; bases not matched to a gene: 2. The germline CDR1 and CDR2 sequences are SEHNR and FQNEAQ (reference sequence). There are 14 residues in the CDR3. DNA for the CDR3: TGTGCCAGCAGCTTAGCGGGAGGGCTAGATACGCAGTATTTT. Residues: CASSLAGGLDTQYF.

As regards this clonotype: At one of its ends the junction is not consistent with the germline gene, which may arise from a read error. J is TRBJ2-7 and V is TRBV14, with a possible D match to TRBD2 (6 bases). Germline values: CDR1 SGHDN, CDR2 FVKESK. The CDR3 has 15 amino acids. CDR3 sequence (DNA): TGTGTCAGCAGCCAAGAACTAGCTGACATCTACGAGCAGTACTTC. Translating it yields CVSSQELADIYEQYF.

This clonotype has a count of ten or more. This chain links TRBV27 with TRBJ1-6; TRBD1 aligns across 7 bases. The germline CDR1 and CDR2 sequences are MNHEY and SMNVEV (reference sequence). Unmatched junction bases numbered 9, after V lost 6 bases and J lost 7 bases. This CDR3 is 15 amino acids long. CDR3 region: CASRDTDRPNSPLHF. CDR3 nucleotide sequence: TGTGCCAGCAGGGACACGGACAGGCCCAATTCACCCCTCCACTTT.

The J gene is TRBJ2-7, the V gene TRBV6-2 or TRBV6-3, with D unresolved. V was trimmed by 11 bases and J by 4 bases, leaving 24 bases between them. The CDR3 is 15 residues long. Germline CDR1 reads MNHEY; CDR2 reads SVGEGT. The CDR3 region is CAGDHTLILRYEQYF. For the CDR3, the DNA is TGTGCCGGCGACCATACTCTGATCCTCAGATACGAGCAGTACTTC.

V and J are TRBV7-9 and TRBJ2-5; 9 nucleotides match TRBD2. V dropped 1 base and J dropped 0; count of bases not matched to a gene: 0. The CDR3 length is 15 residues. Germline CDR1 reads SEHNR; CDR2 reads FQNEAQ (reference sequence). The CDR3 nucleotides are TGTGCCAGCAGCTTAGGACTAGCGGACCAAGAGACCCAGTACTTC. The encoded protein is CASSLGLADQETQYF.

The chain recombines TRBV18 with TRBJ1-1; TRBD1 matches 7 bases. This CDR3 comprises 17 residues. Unmatched junction bases numbered 11, after V lost 3 bases and J lost 1 base. Looked up from germline, CDR1 is KGHSH and CDR2 is LQKENI. The chain's CDR3 is CASSPSGQNLKNTEAFF. The CDR3 bases are TGTGCCAGCTCACCGTCGGGACAGAATCTAAAGAACACTGAAGCTTTCTTT. Full variable domain (outside the CDR3, taken from reference TRBV18 and TRBJ1-1): NAGVMQNPRHLVRRRGQEARLRCSPMKGHSHVYWYRQLPEEGLKFMVYLQKENIIDESGMPKERFSAEFPKEGPSILRIQQVVRGDSAAYFCASSPSGQNLKNTEAFFGQGTRLTVV.

The gene calls are TRBV20-1 and TRBJ1-5, with no clear D. V was clipped by 2 bases and J by 0 bases, with 8 bases between them. Germline V gene data show CDR1 as DFQATT and CDR2 as SNEGSKA (reference sequence). This CDR3 spans 14 amino acids. Written as DNA, the CDR3 is TGCAGTGCTAGACCCAAGAATAGCAATCAGCCCCAGCATTTT. Its translation: CSARPKNSNQPQHF.

This clonotype was recorded at least ten times. The gene calls are TRBV11-2 and TRBJ1-3, with a weak D call TRBD1 (6 bases). Germline V CDR1 and CDR2: SGHAT, FQNNGV. The CDR3 loop spans 13 amino acids. V was shortened by 6 bases and J by 2 bases, with 8 bases between the two germline ends. As DNA, the CDR3 is TGTGCCAGCAGGAGGACAGCTGGAAACACCATATATTTT. This translates into CASRRTAGNTIYF.

This clonotype was recorded at least ten times. The CDR3 loop reads CASSYRGREFEAFF. DNA for the CDR3: TGTGCCAGCAGTTACAGGGGGCGGGAATTTGAAGCTTTCTTT. This chain links TRBV6-2 or TRBV6-3 with TRBJ1-1; 7 bases match TRBD1. Unmatched junction bases numbered 7, after V lost 2 bases and J lost 7 bases. The germline V gene encodes CDR1 MNHEY and CDR2 SVGEGT. The CDR3 consists of 14 residues.

The J gene is TRBJ1-1, the V gene TRBV28; D unclear. The CDR3 covers 9 residues. Germline V CDR1 and CDR2: MDHEN, SYDVKM. V lost 8 bases and J lost 4, with 2 bases in between. CDR3 protein: CASGTEAFF. The CDR3 coding sequence is TGTGCCAGCGGCACTGAAGCTTTCTTT.

The rearrangement links TRBV20-1 to TRBJ2-1; D unresolved. Germline CDR1 DFQATT, CDR2 SNEGSKA (reference sequence). V was clipped by 6 bases and J by 12 bases, with 18 bases between them. The CDR3 covers 12 residues. The CDR3 protein is CSAHQLGSWQFF. In DNA form, the CDR3 reads TGCAGTGCACACCAGCTCGGATCGTGGCAGTTCTTC.

The gene calls are TRBV7-9 and TRBJ2-7; 8 bases line up with TRBD2. The ends lost 11 bases at V and 2 bases at J; junction bases unmatched: 11. The CDR3 totals 14 residues. CDR1 and CDR2 (germline): SEHNR, FQNEAQ (reference sequence). CDR3: CAGAISGNTYEQYF. The CDR3 nucleotides are TGTGCCGGCGCGATTAGCGGGAACACCTACGAGCAGTACTTC.

CDR3 residues: CASSVQSGANVLTF. In nucleotides, the CDR3 is TGTGCCAGCAGCGTCCAATCTGGGGCCAACGTCCTGACTTTC. The chain carries TRBV7-9 and TRBJ2-6; no firm D call. The CDR3 loop spans 14 amino acids. Germline CDR1 and CDR2: SEHNR and FQNEAQ (reference sequence). Deletions cut 5 bases from V and 1 base from J, with 6 bases between.

This clonotype came up many times. The rearrangement links TRBV7-3 to TRBJ2-1; D is uncertain. Trimming removed 1 base from V and 9 bases from J, with 13 bases in between. Looked up from germline, CDR1 is SGHTA and CDR2 is FQGTGA. CDR3 length: 14 residues. The CDR3 here is CASSLSGKSGEQFF. Here the CDR3 DNA reads TGTGCCAGCAGCTTAAGTGGGAAATCCGGTGAGCAGTTCTTC. Combining the CDR3 with reference TRBV7-3 and TRBJ2-1 gives the whole variable domain GAGVSQTPSNKVTEKGKYVELRCDPISGHTALYWYRQSLGQGPEFLIYFQGTGAADDSGLPNDRFFAVRPEGSVSTLKIQRTERGDSAVYLCASSLSGKSGEQFFGPGTRLTVL.

At least ten counts were recorded for this clonotype. This chain uses TRBV3-1 with TRBJ2-1; D not certain. The CDR3 has 13 amino acids. Germline V gives CDR1 LGHDT, CDR2 YNNKEL (reference sequence). Trimming left V 4 bases short and J 4 bases short, with 8 bases between. The CDR3 coding sequence is TGTGCCAGCAGCCCGCGACTGTACAATGAGCAGTTCTTC. Translating gives CASSPRLYNEQFF.

This clonotype occurred a few times. The genes are TRBV14 and TRBJ2-7, with 9 bases matching TRBD1. The CDR3 is 15 amino acids. The germline V gene has CDR1 SGHDN and CDR2 FVKESK. Losses at the gene ends were 1 base for V and 7 bases for J; bases not matched to a gene: 8. CDR3 in amino acids: CASSQARTGASEQYF. The CDR3 DNA is TGTGCCAGCAGCCAAGCTCGGACAGGGGCTTCGGAGCAGTACTTC.

This clonotype was counted at least ten times. The gene calls are TRBV18 and TRBJ2-7; the match to TRBD1 covers 8 bases. The CDR3 length is 16 residues. Unmatched junction bases numbered 8, after V lost 2 bases and J lost 2 bases. Germline CDR1 and CDR2: KGHSH and LQKENI. The CDR3, as DNA: TGTGCCAGCTCACCATCAGGGGGCGCAGGTCCCTACGAGCAGTACTTC. It translates to CASSPSGGAGPYEQYF.

This clonotype was picked up a small number of times. At one end, the junction sequence differs from germline, possibly due to a read error. The chain employs TRBV30 and TRBJ2-7; D uncertain. Germline values: CDR1 GTSNPN, CDR2 SVGIG (reference sequence). CDR3 length: 15 amino acids. CDR3 in DNA: TGTGCCTGGATCCATAACACGGCACCGTCCTTCGAGCAGTACTTC. Protein sequence: CAWIHNTAPSFEQYF.

This clonotype was seen repeatedly, ten times or more. The chain employs TRBV7-2 and TRBJ2-2; TRBD2 agrees at 10 bases. The V gene end was trimmed by 5 bases and the J gene end by 2 bases; junction bases not matched to a gene: 5. This CDR3 is built from 16 residues. Per the germline V gene, CDR1 is SGHTA and CDR2 is FQGNSA. The CDR3 sequence is CASSLGLAANTGELFF. DNA of the CDR3: TGTGCCAGCAGCCTTGGACTAGCGGCAAACACCGGGGAGCTGTTTTTT.

This clonotype was found many times. The rearrangement joins TRBV20-1 to TRBJ2-5, with a weak D call TRBD2 (5 bases). The CDR3 totals 15 residues. V was clipped by 3 bases and J by 7 bases, with 21 bases between them. From germline, CDR1 is DFQATT and CDR2 SNEGSKA (reference sequence). CDR3 DNA sequence: TGCAGTGCTAGTAATCCGCTACCTGGGAGTGGGACCCAGTACTTC. It specifies CSASNPLPGSGTQYF.

This clonotype showed up many times. The gene calls are TRBV12-3 or TRBV12-4 and TRBJ2-1; TRBD2 is a possible D gene (6 bases). This CDR3 comprises 14 residues. Trimming took 8 bases from V and 6 from J, leaving 17 bases between them. The CDR3, as DNA: TGTGCCAGCGCGGCGGGAAGAGGGATCAATGAGCAGTTCTTC. It yields the protein CASAAGRGINEQFF.

This clonotype was observed many times. The V call is TRBV20-1, the J call TRBJ1-2; 12 positions agree with TRBD1. V lost 5 bases and J lost 12; bases outside the gene matches: 7. Germline values: CDR1 DFQATT, CDR2 SNEGSKA (reference sequence). The CDR3 spans 12 residues. DNA for the CDR3: TGCAGTGCTGGCCGGGACAGGGGGCGCAACACCTTC. Its translation: CSAGRDRGRNTF.

The table lists this clonotype with a few counts. V and J are TRBV29-1 and TRBJ2-2; D is ambiguous. Per germline, CDR1 SQVTM and CDR2 ANQGSEA. The CDR3 covers 13 residues. V dropped 3 bases and J dropped 2 bases, with 7 bases sitting between them. The DNA of the CDR3 is TGCAGCGTTGATTGGGATAACACCGGGGAGCTGTTTTTT. It specifies CSVDWDNTGELFF.

This clonotype has at least ten counts. V gene TRBV2 combines with J gene TRBJ2-3; 7 nucleotides align to TRBD1. The V and J ends lost 6 bases and 0 bases, in that order; junction bases with no gene match: 6. The CDR3 loop spans 15 amino acids. The germline gives CDR1 SNHLY, CDR2 FYNNEI. The DNA of the CDR3 is TGTGCCAGCAGCCAACAGGGGTCAAGCACAGATACGCAGTATTTT. Translation: CASSQQGSSTDTQYF.